The T cell receptor (beta chain) under discussion was sequenced for a study of blood T cell repertoires in COVID-19. Overall study: The samples span acute and convalescent COVID-19 from the United States, Italy and Spain. T cells, B-cell-depleted T cells, or PBMCs supplied cDNA or gDNA.

The CDR3 length is 15 residues. V gave up 0 bases and J gave up 7 bases; unmatched junction bases: 6. The germline V gene encodes CDR1 LNHDA and CDR2 SQIVND (reference sequence). Per the study methods: Amplifying reference gene primers gave estimates of nucleated cell counts. Assay: immunoSEQ multiplex PCR; the TCRdb copy retains only in-frame clones and omits some. The D gene and trimming were derived from the DNA, and the V and J assignments and clone size from that table. The sample includes under 200,000 clones, around 84% seen only once; the top ten take about 1%. The V call is TRBV19, the J call TRBJ1-2; 9 bases are shared with TRBD1. Sequencing used peripheral blood. The sequence came from a man in his forties with acute or convalescent COVID-19. The CDR3 DNA reads TGTGCCAGTAGTATAGAAAGGACAGGGGCAAGTGGCTACACCTTC. Its translation: CASSIERTGASGYTF.